The 18 T cell receptor beta chains presented below share a single source sample, sequenced in a study of OX40 agonist ivuxolimab in advanced cancers. The protocol was immunoSEQ multiplex PCR, while the TCRdb copy is restricted to in-frame clones and leaves out a portion. Among roughly 75,000 clones, around 86% were seen once, and the ten largest hold 0.7% to 0.9%. Sample: CD4+ or CD8+ T cells sorted from blood, taken in a trial of the OX40 agonist ivuxolimab. The receptors come from an adult with an advanced solid tumor such as melanoma, head and neck, liver or kidney cancer.

This clone was counted between two and nine times. The V gene is TRBV5-8, the J gene TRBJ1-4, with 8 bases matching TRBD1. Germline V gene data show CDR1 as SGHTS and CDR2 as YDEGEE. The length of the CDR3 is 15 residues. V trimming: 3 bases; J trimming: 1 base; junction bases outside the gene matches: 2. CDR3 amino acids: CASSSGQGTNEKLFF. The DNA of the CDR3 is TGTGCCAGCAGCTCCGGACAGGGAACTAATGAAAAACTGTTTTTT.

The chain has TRBV28 and TRBJ2-1; 7 nucleotides agree with TRBD2. The trim removed 5 bases at V and 4 bases at J, leaving 5 bases unmatched. Germline V CDR1 and CDR2: MDHEN, SYDVKM. CDR3 length: 14 residues. The CDR3 spells CASSPSGVYNEQFF. The CDR3 region has the DNA TGTGCCAGCAGTCCCAGCGGGGTTTACAATGAGCAGTTCTTC.

This chain uses TRBV30 with TRBJ1-1; D is uncertain. V lost 3 bases, J lost 6 bases, and 11 bases lay in between. The germline V gene encodes CDR1 GTSNPN and CDR2 SVGIG (reference sequence). This CDR3 is 12 amino acids long. The chain's CDR3 is CAWSPGPPEAFF. The CDR3 DNA sequence: TGTGCCTGGAGCCCCGGTCCGCCTGAAGCTTTCTTT.

CDR3 amino acids: CASSQEGDQPQHF. CDR3 coding DNA: TGTGCCAGCAGCCAAGAAGGGGATCAGCCCCAGCATTTT. The chain carries TRBV14 and TRBJ1-5; the D gene is possibly TRBD1 (5 bases). Per the germline V gene, CDR1 is SGHDN and CDR2 is FVKESK. Trimming shortened V by 0 bases and J by 5 bases, and 5 bases separated the two germline ends. The CDR3 length is 13 residues.

V and J are TRBV5-1 and TRBJ1-1, with no clear D. Trimming pared 4 bases from V and 10 bases from J, leaving 17 bases between. Germline CDR1 reads SGHRS; CDR2 reads YFSETQ. This CDR3 has 13 amino acids. For the CDR3, the DNA is TGCGCCAGCAGCACTGAGAAAGCCACCGGAGCTTTCTTT. Residues: CASSTEKATGAFF.

V and J are TRBV30 and TRBJ1-6, with TRBD1 identical over 7 bases. Trimming cost V 4 bases and J 4 bases; bases outside gene matches: 10. The CDR3 is made up of 16 amino acids. In germline, CDR1 is GTSNPN, CDR2 SVGIG (reference sequence). The CDR3 DNA follows: TGTGCCTGGAAAGACAGGGCCCCCTTTTATAATTCACCCCTCCACTTT. Translating gives CAWKDRAPFYNSPLHF.

The chain is built from TRBV4-1 and TRBJ1-2, with a weak D call TRBD1 (5 bases). CDR3 size: 15 residues. V was pared by 2 bases and J by 2 bases, with 12 bases between. The V gene's germline CDR1 is MGHRA and CDR2 YSYEKL. The CDR3 is CASSQILGLNYGYTF. CDR3 sequence (DNA): TGCGCCAGCAGCCAAATACTGGGGCTCAACTATGGCTACACCTTC.

This sequence joins TRBV7-2 and TRBJ2-3; D possibly matches TRBD1 or TRBD2 (5 bases each). CDR1 and CDR2 (germline): SGHTA, FQGNSA. The CDR3 totals 16 residues. V shed 1 base and J shed 6 bases, with 17 bases lying between them. CDR3 in amino acids: CASSLGLWGSGDTQYF. In DNA form, the CDR3 reads TGTGCCAGCAGCTTAGGTTTGTGGGGGAGTGGTGATACGCAGTATTTT. The entire variable domain, with the rest obtained from reference TRBV7-2 and TRBJ2-3, is as follows: GAGVSQSPSNKVTEKGKDVELRCDPISGHTALYWYRQSLGQGLEFLIYFQGNSAPDKSGLPSDRFSAERTGGSVSTLTIQRTQQEDSAVYLCASSLGLWGSGDTQYFGPGTRLTVL.

The chain employs TRBV4-1 and TRBJ2-5; 12 bases are a match to TRBD2. CDR1 and CDR2 (germline): MGHRA, YSYEKL. The V and J ends lost 3 bases and 4 bases, in that order; junction bases with no gene match: 9. This CDR3 has 17 amino acids. CDR3 amino acids: CASSQYRLAGVSETQYF. The DNA of the CDR3 is TGCGCCAGCAGCCAGTACCGACTAGCGGGAGTTTCAGAGACCCAGTACTTC.

The rearrangement joins TRBV7-3 to TRBJ1-1; D remains unclear. Germline loops: CDR1 SGHTA, CDR2 FQGTGA. Trimming cost V 5 bases and J 3 bases, with 10 bases left between them. The CDR3 contains 13 residues. CDR3 residues: CASSQGLYTEAFF. The DNA of the CDR3 is TGTGCCAGCAGCCAAGGCCTCTACACTGAAGCTTTCTTT.

The rearrangement joins TRBV16 to TRBJ1-4; 9 bases fit TRBD1. V shed 4 bases, J shed 5 bases, and the junction held 8 bases outside the gene matches. The CDR3 totals 16 residues. Germline V lookup: CDR1 KGHSY, CDR2 FQNENV. CDR3 in amino acids: CASSRLDRGSNEKLFF. The DNA for the CDR3 is TGTGCCAGCAGCCGATTGGACAGGGGATCCAATGAAAAACTGTTTTTT.

The chain uses TRBV19 and TRBJ1-3, with a weak D call TRBD1 (5 bases). V was clipped by 4 bases and J by 0 bases, with 13 bases between them. The V gene's germline CDR1 is LNHDA and CDR2 SQIVND (reference sequence). This CDR3 comprises 16 residues. CDR3 residues: CASSTTGTLSGNTIYF. Here the CDR3 DNA reads TGTGCCAGTAGTACCACCGGGACGCTCTCTGGAAACACCATATATTTT.

This sequence joins TRBV5-1 and TRBJ2-5, with 8 bases identical to TRBD2. From germline, CDR1 is SGHRS and CDR2 YFSETQ. V dropped 1 base and J dropped 0; count of bases not matched to a gene: 8. CDR3 length: 17 residues. DNA for the CDR3: TGCGCCAGCAGCTTGAGAGTGGCGGGGGGAGACCAAGAGACCCAGTACTTC. This encodes CASSLRVAGGDQETQYF.

V is TRBV18 and J is TRBJ2-4, with 10 nucleotides matching TRBD2. Per the germline V gene, CDR1 is KGHSH and CDR2 is LQKENI. The V and J ends lost 0 bases and 6 bases, in that order; junction bases with no gene match: 8. The CDR3 runs 17 residues. The CDR3 spells CASSPPWSGGGGNIQYF. DNA for the CDR3: TGTGCCAGCTCACCACCGTGGAGCGGGGGGGGAGGAAACATTCAGTACTTC.

In its sample, this clone was seen once. The CDR3 loop is CAWSGQGNTDTQYF. CDR3 DNA: TGTGCCTGGAGTGGACAGGGGAACACAGATACGCAGTATTTT. The gene calls are TRBV30 and TRBJ2-3, with 8 nucleotides matching TRBD1. This CDR3 has 14 amino acids. Germline loops: CDR1 GTSNPN, CDR2 SVGIG (reference sequence). V was clipped by 1 base and J by 2 bases; unmatched bases: 2. The full variable domain, in which reference TRBV30 and TRBJ2-3 provide the parts outside the CDR3, is SQTIHQWPATLVQPVGSPLSLECTVEGTSNPNLYWYRQAAGRGLQLLFYSVGIGQISSEVPQNLSASRPQDRQFILSSKKLLLSDSGFYLCAWSGQGNTDTQYFGPGTRLTVL.

The rearrangement links TRBV5-1 to TRBJ1-3, with a tentative D call TRBD1 (6 bases). This CDR3 contains 17 residues. V was clipped by 2 bases and J by 0 bases, with 15 bases between them. Per the germline V gene, CDR1 is SGHRS and CDR2 is YFSETQ. DNA of the CDR3: TGCGCCAGCAGCTTATGGGGGGGGCCGATCTCTGGAAACACCATATATTTT. This translates into CASSLWGGPISGNTIYF.

The chain uses TRBV6-1 and TRBJ2-5, with no clear D. The CDR3 is made up of 15 amino acids. The V end lost 3 bases, the J end lost 2 bases, and 13 bases lay between the germline ends. Germline lookup yields CDR1 MNHNS and CDR2 SASEGT. CDR3 sequence: CASSEVGVTQETQYF. The CDR3 region has the DNA TGTGCCAGCAGTGAGGTTGGCGTAACGCAAGAGACCCAGTACTTC.

The chain couples TRBV28 to TRBJ1-2, with 8 bases aligning to TRBD1. The germline CDR1 and CDR2 sequences are MDHEN and SYDVKM. The CDR3 is 17 amino acids. V gave up 0 bases and J gave up 3 bases; unmatched junction bases: 9. The DNA of the CDR3 is TGTGCCAGCAGTTTATGGGGCGAGACAGGGGCGGACTATGGCTACACCTTC. It codes for CASSLWGETGADYGYTF.